What follows are 14 T cell receptor beta chains derived from one specimen sequenced in a study of molecular identifiers for immune sequencing clone quantification. MiXCR was run by TCRdb on the PCR reads, yielding one entry per CDR3 protein. The profile shows about 100,000 distinct CDR3 sequences, roughly 38% of them singletons. Sample: naive CD8+ T cells from blood, with Jurkat cell RNA spiked in. Described subset: FACS-sorted CD8+CD4-CCR7+CD45RA+ naive T cells. The receptors originated from a human donor in good health. Some libraries in this study had Jurkat cell RNA spiked in.

In its sample, this clonotype was seen a few times. This CDR3 reads CASSWGQVGEQYF. The CDR3 DNA reads TGTGCCAGCAGCTGGGGACAGGTGGGCGAGCAGTACTTC. The chain links TRBV7-8 to TRBJ2-7; 8 bases align to TRBD1. Trimming at V came to 4 bases and at J to 6 bases, leaving 5 bases not matched to a gene. The CDR3 is 13 residues long. CDR1 is SGHVS, CDR2 FQNEAQ, per germline.

A remark on this clonotype: This CDR3 is missing its conserved last phenylalanine or tryptophan, likely due to a read error. The gene calls are TRBV4-3 and TRBJ1-1; perhaps TRBD1 as D (6 bases). Between the trimmed V and J ends, which lost 1 base and 6 bases, there was a span of 12 bases. Germline V gene sequence: CDR1 LGHNA, CDR2 YSLEER. The CDR3 contains 14 residues. In nucleotides, the CDR3 is TGCGCCAGCAGCCAAGCACAGGGAGTGGCTGAAGCTTTCATT. The encoded protein is CASSQAQGVAEAFI.

This clonotype was detected a few times. V usage is TRBV9 and J usage is TRBJ2-3, with D perhaps TRBD1 or TRBD2 (5 bases each). This CDR3 has 15 residues. Trimming pared 0 bases from V and 2 bases from J, leaving 10 bases between. Per the germline V gene, CDR1 is SGDLS and CDR2 is YYNGEE. The chain's CDR3 is CASSVEGPTTDTQYF. The DNA of the CDR3 is TGTGCCAGCAGCGTAGAGGGACCTACCACAGATACGCAGTATTTT.

This clonotype was found many times. The rearrangement joins TRBV29-1 to TRBJ2-7; the match to TRBD1 covers 9 bases. The V and J ends lost 6 bases and 2 bases, in that order; junction bases with no gene match: 8. The germline V gene has CDR1 SQVTM and CDR2 ANQGSEA. The length of the CDR3 is 14 residues. CDR3 in DNA: TGCAGCGTCGAACGGGACAGGGCCCCCTACGAGCAGTACTTC. Translated: CSVERDRAPYEQYF.

This clonotype turned up a few times. The V gene is TRBV6-2 or TRBV6-3, the J gene TRBJ2-5, with D maybe TRBD2 (5 bases). V shed 5 bases and J shed 1 base, with 20 bases lying between them. CDR3 size: 17 residues. The germline V gene encodes CDR1 MNHEY and CDR2 SVGEGT. The CDR3 region is CASSGPWRALSQETQYF. The CDR3 DNA is TGTGCCAGCAGTGGTCCTTGGCGGGCACTCTCCCAAGAGACCCAGTACTTC.

The V and J genes are TRBV6-2 or TRBV6-3 and TRBJ2-1; TRBD2 matches at 12 bases. CDR1 is MNHEY and CDR2 is SVGEGT in the germline V gene. This CDR3 region has 19 residues. Trimming took 0 bases from V and 2 from J; bases not matched to a gene: 8. The CDR3 region is CASSYSATSGRLAYNEQFF. The CDR3 nucleotides read TGTGCCAGCAGTTACTCCGCGACTAGCGGGAGACTAGCCTACAATGAGCAGTTCTTC.

This clonotype was observed at least ten times. This chain joins TRBV7-2 and TRBJ2-1; D gene ambiguous. CDR1 and CDR2 (germline): SGHTA, FQGNSA. V shed 1 base and J shed 2 bases, with 9 bases lying between them. CDR3 size: 15 residues. CDR3 nucleotides: TGTGCCAGCAGCTTAGTAGGCTCTCCCTACAATGAGCAGTTCTTC. This sequence encodes CASSLVGSPYNEQFF.

This clonotype was detected a few times. The V and J genes are TRBV7-6 and TRBJ1-2, with D perhaps TRBD1 (6 bases). Per germline, CDR1 SGHVS and CDR2 FNYEAQ. The CDR3 has 13 amino acids. Trimming removed 2 bases at V and 9 bases at J, with 13 bases between. The CDR3 region is CASSLRGARSYTF. The CDR3 bases are TGTGCCAGCAGCTTACGGGGGGCGCGGAGCTACACCTTC.

Points on this clonotype: A much larger clone lies one base from this, so it may be a read error. The V call is TRBV2, the J call TRBJ2-3; perhaps TRBD2 as D (7 bases). The V gene lost 2 bases and the J gene lost 4 bases, with 13 bases spanning the gap. Germline lookup yields CDR1 SNHLY and CDR2 FYNNEI. This CDR3 contains 15 residues. CDR3 loop: CASSELRGQADTQYF. CDR3 nucleotide sequence: TGTGCCAGCAGTGAATTGCGGGGGCAAGCAGATACGCAGTATTTT. The complete variable domain, with remaining parts taken from reference TRBV2 and TRBJ2-3, reads EPEVTQTPSHQVTQMGQEVILRCVPISNHLYFYWYRQILGQKVEFLVSFYNNEISEKSEIFDDQFSVERPDGSNFTLKIRSTKLEDSAMYFCASSELRGQADTQYFGPGTRLTVL.

About this clonotype: Possible read error: a much larger clone is one base away. This rearrangement joins TRBV6-5 to TRBJ2-3; D unclear. Deletions cut 8 bases from V and 14 bases from J, with 23 bases between. This CDR3 is built from 13 residues. Germline V lookup: CDR1 MNHEY, CDR2 SVGAGI. CDR3: CASCPGPPGDLYF. CDR3 bases: TGTGCCAGCTGCCCCGGGCCTCCCGGCGACCTGTATTTT.

This clonotype has ten or more counts. The V gene is TRBV28, the J gene TRBJ2-3, with 10 bases matching TRBD2. The junction had 8 bases not matched to a gene; V was cut back by 8 bases and J by 3 bases. There are 15 residues in the CDR3. Looked up from germline, CDR1 is MDHEN and CDR2 is SYDVKM. The DNA for the CDR3 is TGTGCCAGCGGCGATAAGGGACTAGCGACAGATACGCAGTATTTT. As protein: CASGDKGLATDTQYF.

This chain joins TRBV6-1 and TRBJ2-7, with 8 nucleotides matching TRBD1. This CDR3 has 15 amino acids. The V segment lost 2 bases and the J segment 3 bases; nucleotides outside the gene matches: 6. The germline gives CDR1 MNHNS, CDR2 SASEGT. CDR3 in amino acids: CASSELNRGIYEQYF. The DNA for the CDR3 is TGTGCCAGCAGTGAACTCAACAGGGGGATCTACGAGCAGTACTTC.

In its sample, this clonotype was seen many times. The junction does not match germline at one end; this may be a read error. The chain couples TRBV12-3 or TRBV12-4 to TRBJ1-1, with D perhaps TRBD1 (5 bases). CDR3 length equals 14 residues. The CDR3 DNA sequence: TGTGCCAGCAGCTTAGGGACGGTCGGTACTGAAGCTTTCTTT. Protein sequence: CASSLGTVGTEAFF.

The J gene is TRBJ2-3, the V gene TRBV4-3, with 7 bases fitting TRBD2. Germline values: CDR1 LGHNA, CDR2 YSLEER. CDR3 size: 15 residues. The trim removed 1 base at V and 6 bases at J, leaving 7 bases unmatched. The CDR3 is CASSQAGTTYDTQYF. The DNA of the CDR3 is TGCGCCAGCAGCCAAGCCGGGACTACCTATGATACGCAGTATTTT.